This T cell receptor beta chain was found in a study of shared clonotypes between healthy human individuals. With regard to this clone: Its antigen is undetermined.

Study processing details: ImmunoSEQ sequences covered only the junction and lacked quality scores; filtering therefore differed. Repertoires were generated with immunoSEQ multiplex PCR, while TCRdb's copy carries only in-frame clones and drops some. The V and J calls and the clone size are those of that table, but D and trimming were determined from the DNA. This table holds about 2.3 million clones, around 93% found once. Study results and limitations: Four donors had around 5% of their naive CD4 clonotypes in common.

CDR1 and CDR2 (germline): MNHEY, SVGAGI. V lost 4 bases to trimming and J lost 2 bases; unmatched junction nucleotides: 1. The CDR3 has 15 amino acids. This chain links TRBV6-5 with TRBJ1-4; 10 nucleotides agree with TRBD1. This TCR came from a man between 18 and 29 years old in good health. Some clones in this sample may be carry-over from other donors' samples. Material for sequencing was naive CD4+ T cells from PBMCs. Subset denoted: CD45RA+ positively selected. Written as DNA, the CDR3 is TGTGCCAGCAGTTGGGACAGGGGTACTAATGAAAAACTGTTTTTT. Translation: CASSWDRGTNEKLFF.